This T cell receptor (beta chain) came from a study of T cell responses to AZD1222 COVID-19 vaccine. General study findings and limits: White British donors predominated, females outnumbered males, and clonal diversity was possibly underestimated. Only six people who got AZD1222 tested seropositive at baseline.

Comments on this clone: Its antigen is unknown.

Here immunoSEQ multiplex PCR was the method, and the copy in TCRdb shows in-frame clones only, minus some. The data contain approximately 80,000 clones, more than 80% of them seen just once; the ten biggest clones take up about 5.7%. With 4 bases clipped from V and 13 bases from J, the junction kept 8 bases outside the gene matches. This CDR3 has 11 residues. The germline V gene encodes CDR1 GTSNPN and CDR2 SVGIG (reference sequence). The origin of this receptor is an adult in good health. This chain links TRBV30 with TRBJ1-2; 8 nucleotides line up with TRBD1. The sample consisted of peripheral blood, taken on day 0 of AZD1222 vaccination. The CDR3 DNA reads as TGTGCCTGGACCCTGCACAGGGGGGCCACCTTC. Its translation is CAWTLHRGATF.